This is a list of T cell receptor beta chains from one sample in a study of T cells in Graves' hyperthyroidism and ophthalmopathy. TCRdb reanalysed the multiplex PCR reads using MiXCR and keeps one entry per CDR3 protein. The sample shows 600,000 to 650,000 distinct CDR3 sequences, about a fifth of them seen only once. The sequenced material came from blood. These receptors were obtained from a man aged 25 to 40 with Graves' ophthalmopathy. The CDR3 runs from the conserved cysteine through the conserved F or W. The D gene is left open where the match is weak. For some rows the clone size is stated as once, few or many, or as a class when expanded; others skip it.

cdr3_nt cdr3_aa v_call clone_size d_call j_call
TGTGCCAGCAGTTACTGGCAGCCGAACACCGGGGAGCTGTTTTTT CASSYWQPNTGELFF TRBV6-5 many . TRBJ2-2
TGCGCCAGCAGTGAAGGGGCCCCTCAGACTAGCGGGAGCGACGAGCAGTACTTC CASSEGAPQTSGSDEQYF TRBV10-1 . TRBD2 TRBJ2-7
TGCGCCAGCATGGTTAGCGGGTCCTACGAGCAGTACTTC CASMVSGSYEQYF TRBV10-2 . TRBD2 TRBJ2-7
TGCGCCAGCAGCCGAGCGGGAGGCGCTAGCACAGATACGCAGTATTTT CASSRAGGASTDTQYF TRBV5-1 . TRBD2 TRBJ2-3
TGTGCCACCAAGGGAGGGCCGACCATATATTTT CATKGGPTIYF TRBV19 few . TRBJ1-3
TGTGCCAGCAGTTTAGGGGCAGGAGCGCCCGTTTACAATGAGCAGTTCTTC CASSLGAGAPVYNEQFF TRBV27 many . TRBJ2-1
TGTGCCAGCAGCTTAGAGTTTTGGAACACTGAAGCTTTCTTT CASSLEFWNTEAFF TRBV7-9 . . TRBJ1-1
TGTGCCAGCAGTGGGGGGGTGGGAACAGAGACCCAGTACTTC CASSGGVGTETQYF TRBV12-3/TRBV12-4 . TRBD2 TRBJ2-5
TGTGCCTGGAGTGAAGGGGGGTTCGAGCAGTACTTC CAWSEGGFEQYF TRBV30 many . TRBJ2-7
TGTGCCAGCAGTTTAGCTTCAGCCAGGGATCGCAGCTACGAGCAGTACTTC CASSLASARDRSYEQYF TRBV12-3/TRBV12-4 many . TRBJ2-7
TGTGCCAGCAGTTACTTCGGGGGGGGGTATAGCAATCAGCCCCAGCATTTT CASSYFGGGYSNQPQHF TRBV6-6 few . TRBJ1-5
TGTGCCATCAGTGATTTTGACAGCTCCTACAATGAGCAGTTCTTC CAISDFDSSYNEQFF TRBV10-3 . . TRBJ2-1
TGCGCCAGCAGCCAAGGATCCCTGGGGGTTAACACTGAAGCTTTCTTT CASSQGSLGVNTEAFF TRBV4-1 . . TRBJ1-1
TGTGCCTGGAGCGACGGGACAGCGCCCCACTATGGCTACACCTTC CAWSDGTAPHYGYTF TRBV30 many TRBD1 TRBJ1-2
TGTGCCAGCAGCTCCGGAGTCGACGAGCAGTACTTC CASSSGVDEQYF TRBV5-6 few . TRBJ2-7
TGTGCCAGCAGTTTATCGAGCAGGGGGGACTATGGCTACACCTTC CASSLSSRGDYGYTF TRBV27 . TRBD1 TRBJ1-2
TGTGCCTGGAGTGGGTCCGCTAGCACAGATACGCAGTATTTT CAWSGSASTDTQYF TRBV30 many . TRBJ2-3
TGTGCCAGCAGCCTTAGTCGAAAGGACAGTGGATATGGCTACACCTTC CASSLSRKDSGYGYTF TRBV7-9 few . TRBJ1-2
TGTGCCAGCAGCTTAGGGCAGGGACGGACTAGCGGGGGGAATGAGCAGTTCTTC CASSLGQGRTSGGNEQFF TRBV7-8 many TRBD2 TRBJ2-1
TGTGCCAGCCGGGACACTATGTACAATGAGCAGTTCTTC CASRDTMYNEQFF TRBV28 few . TRBJ2-1
TGCAGCGTTGAAGGCCTAGCGGGGTACAATGAGCAGTTCTTC CSVEGLAGYNEQFF TRBV29-1 few TRBD2 TRBJ2-1
TGTGCCAGCAGCTTAGCGGCCGGAGCTGGGGCCAACGTCCTGACTTTC CASSLAAGAGANVLTF TRBV11-1 few . TRBJ2-6
TGTGCCAGCAGTCTACTCGGGACAGGGGGCTACAATGAGCAGTTCTTC CASSLLGTGGYNEQFF TRBV14 many TRBD1 TRBJ2-1
TGTGCCTTCGACAGGCCCGAGTACACTGAAGCTTTCTTT CAFDRPEYTEAFF TRBV30 many . TRBJ1-1
TGCGCCAGCAGCCAAGGGGGACCCCCCTCCTACGAGCAGTACTTC CASSQGGPPSYEQYF TRBV11-2 . . TRBJ2-7
TGCAGTGCTATCACAGGGGTGGATAATGAGCAGTTCTTC CSAITGVDNEQFF TRBV20-1 . TRBD1 TRBJ2-1
TGTGCCAGCAGGTCCGGGGGCCCCGGGGAGCTGTTTTTT CASRSGGPGELFF TRBV2 once . TRBJ2-2
TGTGCCAGCAGTGGAAGGTCCCTAGGGGCCGGGGAGCTGTTTTTT CASSGRSLGAGELFF TRBV6-1 . . TRBJ2-2